A selection of T cell receptor beta chains follows, all from one sample in a study of blood T cell repertoires in COVID-19. The table came from immunoSEQ multiplex PCR; TCRdb's copy has only in-frame clones and leaves some out. There are 180,000 or so clones in the sample; 80% to 90% occur only once, and approximately 8% lies in the top ten. Sequenced sample: peripheral blood. The receptors here all came from a man between 60 and 70 years old with acute or convalescent COVID-19. CDR3s include the opening cysteine and the closing phenylalanine or tryptophan. The D gene is left open where the match is weak. Where a row states a size, it is once, few, many or the class of an expanded clone; other rows omit it.

j_gene,v_gene,d_gene,abundance,CDR3aa,CDR3nt
TRBJ1-6,TRBV27,-,few,CASSLESQGMDSPLHF,TGTGCCAGCAGTTTAGAGTCACAGGGAATGGATTCACCCCTCCACTTT
TRBJ2-5,TRBV9,-,-,CASSTGGAETQYF,TGTGCCAGCTCTACAGGGGGGGCTGAGACCCAGTACTTC
TRBJ1-1,TRBV4-1,TRBD1,-,CASSQFPVGTVNTEAFF,TGCGCCAGCAGCCAATTCCCCGTCGGGACAGTGAACACTGAAGCTTTCTTT
TRBJ2-7,TRBV5-1,-,-,CARGGDQDGLYEQYF,TGCGCCAGAGGCGGGGATCAGGACGGGCTTTACGAGCAGTACTTC
TRBJ2-7,TRBV29-1,-,-,CSVEDRVRAEQYF,TGCAGCGTTGAAGATCGAGTGCGCGCCGAGCAGTACTTC
TRBJ1-4,TRBV11-2,-,-,CASSSGDATNEKLFF,TGTGCCAGCAGCTCTGGAGATGCAACTAATGAAAAACTGTTTTTT
TRBJ2-6,TRBV28,-,-,CASSSVPGGAGANVLTF,TGTGCCAGCAGTTCGGTCCCGGGGGGCGCTGGGGCCAACGTCCTGACTTTC
TRBJ2-1,TRBV7-3,TRBD2,-,CASSSGTSGRNNEQFF,TGTGCCAGCAGCTCCGGGACTAGCGGGAGGAACAATGAGCAGTTCTTC
TRBJ1-6,TRBV25-1,-,few,CASSESGYSPLHF,TGTGCCAGCAGTGAATCGGGGTATTCACCCCTCCACTTT
TRBJ2-1,TRBV5-1,TRBD2,-,CASSPGTSGSDEQFF,TGCGCCAGCAGCCCCGGGACTAGCGGGAGTGATGAGCAGTTCTTC
TRBJ2-3,TRBV4-2,-,-,CASSQGPGSTDTQYF,TGTGCCAGCAGCCAAGGCCCGGGGTCCACAGATACGCAGTATTTT
TRBJ2-7,TRBV18,TRBD1,-,CASSPLYGQGVGEQYF,TGTGCCAGCTCACCACTTTATGGACAGGGGGTTGGCGAGCAGTACTTC
TRBJ2-3,TRBV6-5,-,-,CASSYAGPTTILQYF,TGTGCCAGCAGTTACGCGGGACCCACGACCATCTTACAGTATTTT
TRBJ1-2,TRBV28,TRBD1,-,CASSPGQGTDGYTF,TGTGCCAGCAGTCCCGGACAGGGTACGGATGGCTACACCTTC
TRBJ2-7,TRBV7-2,-,once,CASSNPASVSYEQYF,TGTGCCAGCAGCAACCCCGCCAGCGTCTCCTACGAGCAGTACTTC
TRBJ2-2,TRBV12-5,-,-,CASGLHGARGGELFF,TGTGCTAGTGGTTTGCACGGTGCCCGGGGGGGGGAGCTGTTTTTT
TRBJ2-5,TRBV7-9,TRBD2,-,CASSLVAGGETQYF,TGTGCCAGCAGCTTAGTGGCGGGAGGGGAGACCCAGTACTTC
TRBJ1-3,TRBV3-1/TRBV3-2,-,-,CASSPSGAAGNTIYF,TGTGCCAGCAGCCCCTCAGGGGCGGCTGGAAACACCATATATTTT
TRBJ1-2,TRBV7-9,-,few,CASSLGQQLVYGYTF,TGTGCCAGCAGCTTGGGCCAACAGCTTGTCTATGGCTACACCTTC